These 12 T cell receptor beta chains came from one sample sequenced in a study of OX40 agonist ivuxolimab in advanced cancers. The method was immunoSEQ multiplex PCR; TCRdb's version includes in-frame clones alone and lacks a portion of them. This table has roughly 77,000 clones, over 70% appearing once. Specimen: CD4+ or CD8+ T cells sorted from blood, collected in a trial of the OX40 agonist ivuxolimab. Every receptor here comes from an adult with an advanced solid tumor such as melanoma, head and neck, liver or kidney cancer.

In the case of this clone: A junction end diverges from the germline sequence, so it may reflect a read error. The chain recombines TRBV19 with TRBJ2-5, with a weak D call TRBD2 (6 bases). Germline V CDR1 and CDR2: LNHDA, SQIVND (reference sequence). The length of the CDR3 is 13 residues. The CDR3 DNA follows: TGTGCCAGTAGGATAGCGGATCAAGAGACCCAGTACTTC. It translates to CASRIADQETQYF.

The chain carries TRBV25-1 and TRBJ1-4, with TRBD1 matching over 7 bases. The trim removed 1 base at V and 5 bases at J, leaving 4 bases unmatched. This CDR3 is built from 15 residues. Germline CDR1 and CDR2: MGHDK and SYGVNS. CDR3 amino acids: CASSESGTANEKLFF. CDR3 coding DNA: TGTGCCAGCAGTGAATCGGGGACAGCGAATGAAAAACTGTTTTTT.

The rearrangement links TRBV27 to TRBJ1-2; a weak D match, TRBD1 (6 bases). V lost 4 bases and J 4 bases, leaving 16 bases between the germline ends. The CDR3 sequence is 15 residues long. The germline V gene has CDR1 MNHEY and CDR2 SMNVEV (reference sequence). CDR3: CASSYTGGQGYGYTF. CDR3 bases: TGTGCCAGCAGTTATACCGGGGGACAAGGCTATGGCTACACCTTC.

The chain uses TRBV25-1 and TRBJ1-1; D not certain. Between the trimmed V and J ends, which lost 5 bases and 10 bases, there was a span of 11 bases. The CDR3 runs to 11 residues. The germline CDR1 and CDR2 sequences are MGHDK and SYGVNS. CDR3 coding DNA: TGTGCCAGCAGTTCCAATCTGGGAGCTTTCTTT. Encoded protein: CASSSNLGAFF.

The gene calls are TRBV6-9 and TRBJ1-1; D uncertain. Germline V lookup: CDR1 MNHGY, CDR2 SVAAGI. Trimming took off 3 bases at V and 0 bases at J, with 11 bases between the two ends. The CDR3 extends over 15 amino acids. The CDR3 region has the DNA TGTGCCAGCAGTTACATCCAGGCGATGAACACTGAAGCTTTCTTT. Translating gives CASSYIQAMNTEAFF.

The V gene is TRBV19, the J gene TRBJ2-2, with 13 bases aligning to TRBD2. Trimming at V came to 10 bases and at J to 5 bases, leaving 19 bases not matched to a gene. The CDR3 loop spans 19 amino acids. The V gene's germline CDR1 is LNHDA and CDR2 SQIVND (reference sequence). The chain's CDR3 is CATASIPGTSGKRTGELFF. The DNA for the CDR3 is TGTGCCACCGCAAGTATCCCCGGGACTAGCGGGAAAAGGACCGGGGAGCTGTTTTTT.

The chain couples TRBV5-1 to TRBJ2-3; D gene ambiguous. The CDR3 covers 13 residues. V was cut by 0 bases and J by 2 bases, with 4 bases left in between. From germline, CDR1 is SGHRS and CDR2 YFSETQ. The CDR3 region is CASSLGDTDTQYF. The DNA for the CDR3 is TGCGCCAGCAGCTTGGGGGACACAGATACGCAGTATTTT.

The J gene is TRBJ2-3, the V gene TRBV9, with 7 bases aligning to TRBD2. CDR3 length: 14 amino acids. Per germline, CDR1 SGDLS and CDR2 YYNGEE. The V segment lost 4 bases and the J segment 2 bases; nucleotides outside the gene matches: 4. For the CDR3, the DNA is TGTGCCAGCAGCTCTGGGACTACCACAGATACGCAGTATTTT. Amino acids: CASSSGTTTDTQYF. Drawing the rest from reference TRBV9 and TRBJ2-3, the complete variable domain is DSGVTQTPKHLITATGQRVTLRCSPRSGDLSVYWYQQSLDQGLQFLIQYYNGEERAKGNILERFSAQQFPDLHSELNLSSLELGDSALYFCASSSGTTTDTQYFGPGTRLTVL.

This sequence joins TRBV5-4 and TRBJ1-1, with TRBD1 as a possible D gene (5 bases). This CDR3 is built from 15 residues. Germline CDR1 and CDR2: SGHNT and YYREEE (reference sequence). V lost 3 bases and J lost 0, with 12 bases in between. This CDR3 reads CASSSGGFMNTEAFF. For the CDR3, the DNA is TGTGCCAGCAGCTCGGGGGGATTTATGAACACTGAAGCTTTCTTT. Full variable domain (remainder filled in from reference TRBV5-4 and TRBJ1-1): ETGVTQSPTHLIKTRGQQVTLRCSSQSGHNTVSWYQQALGQGPQFIFQYYREEENGRGNFPPRFSGLQFPNYSSELNVNALELDDSALYLCASSSGGFMNTEAFFGQGTRLTVV.

Regarding this clone: Other DNA sequences in this sample translate to the same CDR3. The chain combines TRBV28 with TRBJ1-2; D may be TRBD1 (5 bases). This CDR3 has 12 amino acids. Germline V gene lookup returns CDR1 MDHEN and CDR2 SYDVKM. V shed 6 bases and J shed 4 bases, with 9 bases lying between them. The CDR3: CASRTGGYGYTF. Written as DNA, the CDR3 is TGTGCCAGCAGGACCGGGGGCTATGGCTACACCTTC.

V gene TRBV18 combines with J gene TRBJ2-7, with 8 bases aligning to TRBD1. Unmatched junction bases numbered 5, after V lost 6 bases and J lost 4 bases. The CDR3 is 13 amino acids. CDR1 and CDR2 from the germline V gene are KGHSH and LQKENI. The CDR3 sequence: CASSHGQGYEQYF. DNA of the CDR3: TGTGCCAGCTCCCACGGACAGGGTTACGAGCAGTACTTC.

This clone occurred once. The chain employs TRBV2 and TRBJ1-2; no definite D call. The CDR3 consists of 13 residues. The germline CDR1 and CDR2 sequences are SNHLY and FYNNEI. Trimming removed 1 base from V and 1 base from J, with 4 bases in between. CDR3 loop: CASSEGLNYGYTF. The DNA for the CDR3 is TGTGCCAGCAGTGAAGGGCTTAACTATGGCTACACCTTC.